The rows below give T cell receptor beta chains drawn from one sample of a study of technical replicates of blood from several donors. Here immunoSEQ multiplex PCR was the method, and the copy in TCRdb shows in-frame clones only, minus some. The sample contains roughly 87,000 clones, about 94% of which appear only once. Input material: T cells isolated from PBMCs. All receptors come from a human donor in good health. CDR3s include the opening cysteine and the closing phenylalanine or tryptophan. A D gene is named only where the DNA matches it firmly. Some rows have no size entry. The others give once, few or many, or a class for an expanded clone.

size	J	D	V	DNA	CDR3
NA	TRBJ2-3	TRBD2	TRBV5-1	TGCGCCAGCTTGGGGGGAGCGGGGCTCAGCACAGATACGCAGTATTTT	CASLGGAGLSTDTQYF
NA	TRBJ1-1	TRBD1	TRBV5-1	TGCGCCAGCAGCTTGGGGGACAGGGGCTTGTCCACTGAAGCTTTCTTT	CASSLGDRGLSTEAFF
NA	TRBJ1-6	TRBD1	TRBV11-3	TGTGCCAGCAGCTTCGGGACAGCTAATTCACCCCTCCACTTT	CASSFGTANSPLHF
NA	TRBJ1-5	NA	TRBV6-4	TGTGCCAGCAGTGATATACAGGAGTATCAGCCCCAGCATTTT	CASSDIQEYQPQHF
once	TRBJ2-5	NA	TRBV5-4	TGTGCCAGCAGCTTGCCTGCTAGCCGCAGAGAGACCCAGTACTTC	CASSLPASRRETQYF
NA	TRBJ1-2	TRBD1	TRBV5-1	TGCGCCAGCAGCTCCGGGACAGGGGGCGCGGGGGACTATGGCTACACCTTC	CASSSGTGGAGDYGYTF
NA	TRBJ2-1	TRBD2	TRBV19	TGTGCCAGTAGTAGGCGACTAGCGGGAGACCTACAAGATGAGCAGTTCTTC	CASSRRLAGDLQDEQFF
NA	TRBJ2-2	TRBD1	TRBV28	TGTGCCAGCAGCGGGACAGGGGGCTTGACCGGGGAGCTGTTTTTT	CASSGTGGLTGELFF
NA	TRBJ2-4	NA	TRBV2	TGTGCCACCTCAGGGGTGCCAAACATTCAGTACTTC	CATSGVPNIQYF
NA	TRBJ2-4	NA	TRBV5-6	TGTGCCAGCAGCTTTAGGGGGGCCAAAAACATTCAGTACTTC	CASSFRGAKNIQYF
NA	TRBJ1-5	TRBD1	TRBV6-1	TGTGCCAGCAGAGAGGGGGCATTACGCAATCAGCCCCAGCATTTT	CASREGALRNQPQHF
NA	TRBJ1-5	TRBD1	TRBV7-9	TGTGCCAGCAGCGGGACAGGGGGCCTTGAGAATCAGCCCCAGCATTTT	CASSGTGGLENQPQHF
NA	TRBJ2-1	TRBD2	TRBV7-9	TGTGCCAGCAGCTCCCAAGGACTAGCGTCCTTCTACAATGAGCAGTTCTTC	CASSSQGLASFYNEQFF
NA	TRBJ2-1	TRBD2	TRBV5-4	TGTGCCAGCAGCTTGGGAACTAGCGCCTACAATGAGCAGTTCTTC	CASSLGTSAYNEQFF
NA	TRBJ1-4	TRBD1	TRBV7-9	TGTGCCAGCAGCATACAGGGGCCTACTAATGAAAAACTGTTTTTT	CASSIQGPTNEKLFF
NA	TRBJ2-3	NA	TRBV5-1	TGCGCCAGCAGTTTGCTAGGTATGACTAGCACAGATACGCAGTATTTT	CASSLLGMTSTDTQYF
NA	TRBJ1-4	TRBD1	TRBV6-1	TGTGCCAGCAGTGAAAGACAGGGTCGAAATGAAAAACTGTTTTTT	CASSERQGRNEKLFF
NA	TRBJ1-3	NA	TRBV2	TGTGCCAGCAACGGACAGCTCGACTCTGGAAACACCATATATTTT	CASNGQLDSGNTIYF
NA	TRBJ2-5	NA	TRBV5-6	TGTGCCAGCAGCTCCCTCCAGGGGACCCAAGAGACCCAGTACTTC	CASSSLQGTQETQYF
NA	TRBJ2-7	TRBD2	TRBV19	TGTGCCAGTAGTATGAGAAGTACCGGGACTAGCGGTACCTACGAGCAGTACTTC	CASSMRSTGTSGTYEQYF
NA	TRBJ2-3	NA	TRBV4-1	TGCGCCAGCAGCCGAACTAGCTCACCAACCACAGATACGCAGTATTTT	CASSRTSSPTTDTQYF
NA	TRBJ2-7	TRBD2	TRBV11-2	TGTGCCAGCACTGTGGTTGGTTGGGGGGGGTCCTACGAGCAGTACTTC	CASTVVGWGGSYEQYF
NA	TRBJ1-1	NA	TRBV11-2	TGTGCCAGCAGCTCGCGGGGGATCACGAACACTGAAGCTTTCTTT	CASSSRGITNTEAFF
once	TRBJ1-1	NA	TRBV10-1	TGCGCCAGCAGTGAAGGTTTATTCGGGACTGAAGCTTTCTTT	CASSEGLFGTEAFF
once	TRBJ1-2	NA	TRBV6-6	TGTGCCAGCAGTTCCACACAGGGTAGGCGTAATCGCTACACCTTC	CASSSTQGRRNRYTF
NA	TRBJ2-3	TRBD1	TRBV15	TGTGCCACCAGCAGGGGGACAGTAACCACAGATACGCAGTATTTT	CATSRGTVTTDTQYF
NA	TRBJ2-7	NA	TRBV13	TGTGCCAGCAAACAAGGGACAACCTACTCCTACGAGCAGTACTTC	CASKQGTTYSYEQYF
NA	TRBJ1-1	NA	TRBV4-1	TGCGCCAGCAGCCACATGAACACTGAAGCTTTCTTT	CASSHMNTEAFF
NA	TRBJ1-6	NA	TRBV30	TGTGCCTGGTCAGGGGATTCCTATAATTCACCCCTCCACTTT	CAWSGDSYNSPLHF
NA	TRBJ2-5	NA	TRBV7-9	TGTGCCAGCAGCTTAATTTTGGGTGGCGGCCAAGAGACCCAGTACTTC	CASSLILGGGQETQYF
NA	TRBJ1-2	NA	TRBV5-1	TGCGCCAGCAGCCCCGGGGGGACCTCTAACTATGGCTACACCTTC	CASSPGGTSNYGYTF
NA	TRBJ1-5	NA	TRBV27	TGTGCCAGCAGTTCCACTACTCGACCGTCTCAGCCCCAGCATTTT	CASSSTTRPSQPQHF
few	TRBJ1-1	NA	TRBV19	TGTGCCAGTAGTATACCTCCAGAGAACACTGAAGCTTTCTTT	CASSIPPENTEAFF